What follows describes a single T cell receptor beta chain. The antigen remains unidentified. The CDR3 covers 14 residues. Germline lookup yields CDR1 MRHNA and CDR2 SNTAGT. V lost 3 bases to trimming and J lost 2 bases; unmatched junction nucleotides: 2. This record comes from a study of cytomegalovirus exposure and HLA in healthy donors. Study results and limitations: A reported reduction in N-insertions relative to the approximately 670-donor mean was seen in an Asian-associated ancestry cluster in a later analysis. Earlier analysis yielded a pattern in which most TCR beta V segments were productive about 90% or about 30% of the time. A later analysis showed TCR association rates differing by HLA locus, peaking at DRB1 and lowest at HLA-C.

Both 60 Vbeta primers and 13 Jbeta primers went into the PCR. Sequenced by immunoSEQ multiplex PCR; TCRdb stores in-frame clones only, minus some. This repertoire shows about 300,000 clones, approximately 90% found once; its top ten account for 3.5% to 4%. The J gene is TRBJ2-3, the V gene TRBV6-4; TRBD2 agrees at 7 bases. The clonotype comes from a man aged 40-50 years in good health and CMV-seropositive. Sequencing was carried out using PBMCs. The CDR3 coding sequence is TGTGCCAGCAGTGAACAGCGGGACACAGATACGCAGTATTTT. Its translation is CASSEQRDTDTQYF.